One T cell receptor (beta chain) is described in this entry. CDR1 WNHNN and CDR2 SYGVQD come from the germline V gene (reference sequence). V lost 4 bases, J lost 6 bases, and 12 bases lay in between. This CDR3 is 13 amino acids long. This sample is drawn from a study of cytomegalovirus exposure and HLA in healthy donors. PCR employed 60 Vbeta and 13 Jbeta primers. The assay was immunoSEQ multiplex PCR, and TCRdb's table has in-frame clones only and misses some. Listed are about 200,000 clones; less than 0.9% falls within the top ten. The receptor was isolated from a boy between 10 and 17 years old in good health and CMV-seronegative. V usage is TRBV10-1 and J usage is TRBJ1-1; D is unresolved. The sample comprised PBMCs. CDR3 sequence (DNA): TGCGCCAGCAGTGCGGCGGAGGGCGCTGAAGCTTTCTTT. Its translation is CASSAAEGAEAFF.